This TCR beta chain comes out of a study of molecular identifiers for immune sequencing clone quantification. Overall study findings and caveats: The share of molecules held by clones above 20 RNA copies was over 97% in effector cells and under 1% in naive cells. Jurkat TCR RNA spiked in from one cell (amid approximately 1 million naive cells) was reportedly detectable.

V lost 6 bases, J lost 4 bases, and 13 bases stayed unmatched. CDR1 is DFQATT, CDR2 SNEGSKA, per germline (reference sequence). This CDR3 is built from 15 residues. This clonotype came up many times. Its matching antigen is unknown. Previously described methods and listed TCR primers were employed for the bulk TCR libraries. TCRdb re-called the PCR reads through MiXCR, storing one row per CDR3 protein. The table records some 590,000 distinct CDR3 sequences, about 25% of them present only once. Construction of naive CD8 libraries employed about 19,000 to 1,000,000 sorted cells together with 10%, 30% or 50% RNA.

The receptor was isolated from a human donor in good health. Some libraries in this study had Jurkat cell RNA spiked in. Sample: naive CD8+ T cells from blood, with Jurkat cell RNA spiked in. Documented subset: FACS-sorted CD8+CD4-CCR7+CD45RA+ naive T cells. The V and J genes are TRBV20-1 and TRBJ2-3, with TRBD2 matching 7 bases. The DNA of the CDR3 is TGCAGTGCCGGAACGCGGGAGCGAAGTCCAGATACGCAGTATTTT. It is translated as CSAGTRERSPDTQYF.